This T cell receptor beta chain was recovered during a study of OX40 agonist ivuxolimab in advanced cancers. Across the whole study: Patients enrolled in dose escalation were diagnosed with hepatocellular carcinoma, melanoma, renal cell or head and neck cancer.

A note on this clone: Its matching antigen is unknown.

General observations from the study: Compared with CD4+, CD8+ T cells on average had more expanded clones. In the 0.1-3.0 mg/kg groups, partial responders showed among the lowest expansion. Researchers did not determine the expanded peripheral T cells' antigen specificity.

Profiled with immunoSEQ multiplex PCR; TCRdb holds only in-frame clones, not every one. The table has over 90,000 clones, roughly nine tenths seen once. From germline, CDR1 is MNHNS and CDR2 SASEGT. The CDR3 sequence is 13 residues long. V shed 10 bases and J 2 bases; nucleotides not matched to a gene: 5. The sequenced sample was CD4+ or CD8+ T cells sorted from blood, obtained in a trial of the OX40 agonist ivuxolimab. The source is an adult with an advanced solid tumor such as melanoma, head and neck, liver or kidney cancer. The chain is built from TRBV6-1 and TRBJ1-5; 7 bases match TRBD1. The CDR3 here is CATGGRGNQPQHF. The CDR3 nucleotides read TGTGCCACAGGGGGTCGTGGCAATCAGCCCCAGCATTTT.